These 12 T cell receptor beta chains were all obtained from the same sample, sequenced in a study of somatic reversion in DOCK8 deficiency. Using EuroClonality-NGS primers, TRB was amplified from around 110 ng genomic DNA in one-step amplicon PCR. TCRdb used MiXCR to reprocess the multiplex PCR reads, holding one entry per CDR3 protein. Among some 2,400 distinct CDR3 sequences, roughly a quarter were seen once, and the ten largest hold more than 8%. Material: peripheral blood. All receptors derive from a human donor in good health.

The CDR3 bases are TGTGCCAGCAGTTGCGTGGCCATGAACACTGAAGCTTTCTTT. This translates into CASSCVAMNTEAFF. The chain joins TRBV6-2 or TRBV6-3 to TRBJ1-1, with D unresolved. The CDR3 runs 14 residues. Germline values: CDR1 MNHEY, CDR2 SVGEGT. The germline V and J ends were trimmed by 4 bases and 0 bases, with 9 bases remaining between them.

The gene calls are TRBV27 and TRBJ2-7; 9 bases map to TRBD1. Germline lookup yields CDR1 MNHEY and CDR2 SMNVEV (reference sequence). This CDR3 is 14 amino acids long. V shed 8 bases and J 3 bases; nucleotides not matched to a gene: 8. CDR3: CASGIQGANYEQYF. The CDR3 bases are TGTGCCAGCGGAATACAGGGGGCCAACTACGAGCAGTACTTC.

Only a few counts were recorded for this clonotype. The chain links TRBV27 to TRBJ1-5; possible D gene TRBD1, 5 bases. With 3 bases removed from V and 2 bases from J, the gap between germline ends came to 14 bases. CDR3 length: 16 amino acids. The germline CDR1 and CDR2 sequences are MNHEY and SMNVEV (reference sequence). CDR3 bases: TGTGCCAGCAGTTTGAGGGCAGGGTACGGCAATCAGCCCCAGCATTTT. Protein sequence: CASSLRAGYGNQPQHF.

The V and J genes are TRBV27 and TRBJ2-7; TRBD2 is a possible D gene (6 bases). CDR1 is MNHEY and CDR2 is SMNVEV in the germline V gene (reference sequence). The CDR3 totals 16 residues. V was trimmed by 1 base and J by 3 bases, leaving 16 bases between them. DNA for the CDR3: TGTGCCAGCAGTTTATACCCTAGCGTGATTAACTACGAGCAGTACTTC. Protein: CASSLYPSVINYEQYF.

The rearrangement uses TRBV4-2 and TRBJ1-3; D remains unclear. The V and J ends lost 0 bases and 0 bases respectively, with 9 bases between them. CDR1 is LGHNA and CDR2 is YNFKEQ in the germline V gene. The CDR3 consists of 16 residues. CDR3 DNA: TGTGCCAGCAGCCAAGACCCTATGAGCTCTGGAAACACCATATATTTT. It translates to CASSQDPMSSGNTIYF.

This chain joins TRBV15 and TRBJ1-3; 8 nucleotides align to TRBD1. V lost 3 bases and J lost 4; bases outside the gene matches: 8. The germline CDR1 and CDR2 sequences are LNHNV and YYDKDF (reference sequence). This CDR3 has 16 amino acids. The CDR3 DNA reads TGTGCCACCAGCAGCCTATCCAGGGGGCTCGGAAACACCATATATTTT. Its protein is CATSSLSRGLGNTIYF.

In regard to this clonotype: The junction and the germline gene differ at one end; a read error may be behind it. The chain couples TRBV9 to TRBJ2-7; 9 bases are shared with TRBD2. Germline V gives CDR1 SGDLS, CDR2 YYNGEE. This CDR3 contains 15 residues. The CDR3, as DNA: TGTGCTAGCAGCTACGGGACTAGCCCCTCCTACGAGCAGTACTTC. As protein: CASSYGTSPSYEQYF.

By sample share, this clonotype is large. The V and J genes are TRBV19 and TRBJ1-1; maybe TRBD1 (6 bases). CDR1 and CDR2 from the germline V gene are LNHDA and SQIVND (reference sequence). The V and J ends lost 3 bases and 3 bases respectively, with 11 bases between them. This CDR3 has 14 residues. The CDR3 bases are TGTGCCAGTAGTATTTTCGAGGGGGACACTGAAGCTTTCTTT. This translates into CASSIFEGDTEAFF.

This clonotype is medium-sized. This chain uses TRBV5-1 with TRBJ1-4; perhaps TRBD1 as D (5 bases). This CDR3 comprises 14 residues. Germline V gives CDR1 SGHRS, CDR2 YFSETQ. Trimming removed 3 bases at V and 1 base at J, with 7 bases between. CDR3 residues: CASSWDVTNEKLFF. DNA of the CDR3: TGCGCCAGCAGCTGGGACGTAACTAATGAAAAACTGTTTTTT.

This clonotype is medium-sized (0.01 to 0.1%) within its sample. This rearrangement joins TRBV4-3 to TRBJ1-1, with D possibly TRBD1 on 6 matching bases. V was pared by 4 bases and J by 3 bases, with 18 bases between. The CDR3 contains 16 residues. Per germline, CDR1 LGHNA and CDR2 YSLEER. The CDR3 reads CASSLLSRGGYTEAFF. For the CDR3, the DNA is TGCGCCAGCAGCCTCCTATCAAGGGGGGGGTACACTGAAGCTTTCTTT.

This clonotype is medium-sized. The CDR3 DNA is TGTGCCAGCAGCTTAGGTGGGGGGGGCTACAACACTGAAGCTTTCTTT. It yields the protein CASSLGGGGYNTEAFF. The rearrangement uses TRBV7-9 and TRBJ1-1; TRBD1 might be the D (6 bases). Germline V gives CDR1 SEHNR, CDR2 FQNEAQ (reference sequence). The CDR3 loop spans 16 amino acids. V was trimmed by 1 base and J by 2 bases, leaving 14 bases between them.

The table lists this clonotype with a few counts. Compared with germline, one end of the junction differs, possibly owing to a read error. CDR3 in amino acids: CASSEGLLEYTEAFF. CDR3 bases: TGTGCCAGCAGCGAAGGACTTCTGGAGTACACTGAAGCTTTCTTT. V gene TRBV2 combines with J gene TRBJ1-1; no reliable D call. CDR1 and CDR2 (germline): SNHLY, FYNNEI. The length of the CDR3 is 15 residues.